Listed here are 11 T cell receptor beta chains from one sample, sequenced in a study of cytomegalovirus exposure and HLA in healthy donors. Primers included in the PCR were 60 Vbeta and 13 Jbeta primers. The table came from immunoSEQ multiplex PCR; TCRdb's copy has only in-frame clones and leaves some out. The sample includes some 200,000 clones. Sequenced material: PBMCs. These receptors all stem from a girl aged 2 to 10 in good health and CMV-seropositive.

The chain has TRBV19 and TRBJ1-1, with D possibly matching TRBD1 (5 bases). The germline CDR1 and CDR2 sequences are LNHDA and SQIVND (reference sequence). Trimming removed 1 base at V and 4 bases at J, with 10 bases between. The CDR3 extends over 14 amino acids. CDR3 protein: CASSIGAGSTEAFF. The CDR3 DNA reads TGTGCCAGTAGTATAGGGGCAGGGTCCACTGAAGCTTTCTTT. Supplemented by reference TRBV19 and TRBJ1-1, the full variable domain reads DGGITQSPKYLFRKEGQNVTLSCEQNLNHDAMYWYRQDPGQGLRLIYYSQIVNDFQKGDIAEGYSVSREKKESFPLTVTSAQKNPTAFYLCASSIGAGSTEAFFGQGTRLTVV.

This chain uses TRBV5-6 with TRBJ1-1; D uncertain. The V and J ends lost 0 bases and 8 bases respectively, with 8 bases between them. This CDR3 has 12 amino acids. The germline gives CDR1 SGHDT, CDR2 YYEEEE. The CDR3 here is CASSLGAREAFF. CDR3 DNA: TGTGCCAGCAGCTTGGGAGCGAGAGAAGCTTTCTTT.

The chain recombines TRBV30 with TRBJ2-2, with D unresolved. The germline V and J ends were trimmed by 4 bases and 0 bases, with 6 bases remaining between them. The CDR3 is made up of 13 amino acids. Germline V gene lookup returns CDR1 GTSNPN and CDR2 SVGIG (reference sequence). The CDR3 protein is CAWKPSNTGELFF. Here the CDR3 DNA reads TGTGCCTGGAAGCCCTCGAACACCGGGGAGCTGTTTTTT.

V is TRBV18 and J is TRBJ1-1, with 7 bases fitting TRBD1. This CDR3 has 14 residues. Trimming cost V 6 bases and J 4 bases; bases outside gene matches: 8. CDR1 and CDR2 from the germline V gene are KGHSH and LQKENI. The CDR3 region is CASSQGQVRTEAFF. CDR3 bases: TGTGCCAGCTCCCAAGGACAGGTGCGCACTGAAGCTTTCTTT.

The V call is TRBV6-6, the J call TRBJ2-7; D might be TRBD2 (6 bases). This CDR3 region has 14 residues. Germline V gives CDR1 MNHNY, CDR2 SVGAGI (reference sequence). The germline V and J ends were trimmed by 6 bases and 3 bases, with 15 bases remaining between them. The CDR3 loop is CASRAGLPIYEQYF. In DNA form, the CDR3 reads TGTGCCAGCAGGGCGGGACTCCCCATCTACGAGCAGTACTTC.

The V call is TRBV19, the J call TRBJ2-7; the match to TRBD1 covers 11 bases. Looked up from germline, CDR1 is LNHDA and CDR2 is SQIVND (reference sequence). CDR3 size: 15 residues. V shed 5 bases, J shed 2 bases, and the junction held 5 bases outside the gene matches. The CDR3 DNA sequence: TGTGCCAGTAGTGACCCGGGACAGGGGGCCTACGAGCAGTACTTC. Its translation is CASSDPGQGAYEQYF.

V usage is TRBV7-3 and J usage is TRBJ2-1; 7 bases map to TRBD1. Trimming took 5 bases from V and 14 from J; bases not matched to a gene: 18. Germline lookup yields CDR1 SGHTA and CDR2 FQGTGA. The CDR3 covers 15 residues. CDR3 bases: TGTGCCAGCAGCACAGACAGGGAACTGGGTATAAAGAAGTTCTTC. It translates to CASSTDRELGIKKFF.

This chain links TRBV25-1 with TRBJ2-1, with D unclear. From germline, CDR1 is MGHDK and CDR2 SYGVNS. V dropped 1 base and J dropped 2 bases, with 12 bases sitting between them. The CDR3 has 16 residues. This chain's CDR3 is CASSESSGVTYNEQFF. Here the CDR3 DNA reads TGTGCCAGCAGTGAATCGTCGGGTGTTACCTACAATGAGCAGTTCTTC.

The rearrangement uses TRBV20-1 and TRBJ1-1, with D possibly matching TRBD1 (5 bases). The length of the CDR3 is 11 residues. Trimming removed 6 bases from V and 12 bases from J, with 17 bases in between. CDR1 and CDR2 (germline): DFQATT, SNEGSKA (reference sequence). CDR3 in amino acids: CSAAGGVPTFF. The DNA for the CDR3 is TGCAGTGCGGCGGGGGGGGTTCCGACTTTCTTT.

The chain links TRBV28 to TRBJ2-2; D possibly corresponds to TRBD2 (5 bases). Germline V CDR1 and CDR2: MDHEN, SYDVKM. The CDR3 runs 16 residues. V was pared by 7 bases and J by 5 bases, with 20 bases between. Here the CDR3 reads CASTSGESGGTGELFF. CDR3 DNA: TGTGCCAGCACCTCTGGGGAAAGCGGAGGAACCGGGGAGCTGTTTTTT.

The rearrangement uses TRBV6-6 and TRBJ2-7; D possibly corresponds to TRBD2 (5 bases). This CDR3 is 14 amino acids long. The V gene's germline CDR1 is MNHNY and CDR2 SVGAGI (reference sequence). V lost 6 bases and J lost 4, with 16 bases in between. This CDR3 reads CASSFNGRTYEQYF. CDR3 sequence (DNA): TGTGCCAGCAGCTTCAACGGGCGGACTTACGAGCAGTACTTC.